The next 3 T cell receptor beta chains were all read from a single sample in a study of radiotherapy plus CTLA-4 blockade in lung cancer. Clones were sequenced by immunoSEQ multiplex PCR, and TCRdb holds only the in-frame ones, with some missing. The repertoire consists of 53,000 or so clones, with more than 70% occurring once and the leading ten covering 7.8%. The sample consisted of peripheral blood, taken from a patient treated with radiotherapy plus ipilimumab. Receptors were obtained from a human donor with non-small cell lung cancer whose response to radiotherapy plus ipilimumab could not be evaluated.

The V and J genes are TRBV4-3 and TRBJ1-5; D is unclear. The CDR3 is made up of 13 amino acids. Germline V gives CDR1 LGHNA, CDR2 YSLEER. The V end was cut by 0 bases, the J end by 6 bases, with 6 bases between. CDR3 residues: CASSQDRGQPQHF. The CDR3 DNA sequence: TGCGCCAGCAGCCAAGATCGGGGTCAGCCCCAGCATTTT.

This clone came up a few times. The rearrangement links TRBV28 to TRBJ2-1; TRBD1 agrees at 9 bases. CDR1 is MDHEN and CDR2 is SYDVKM in the germline V gene. The CDR3 length is 16 residues. V was pared by 6 bases and J by 6 bases, with 12 bases of the junction left unmatched. The DNA for the CDR3 is TGTGCCAGCAGGGGGGGTACAGGGGGCCGGAGCAATGAGCAGTTCTTC. Translating gives CASRGGTGGRSNEQFF. Combining the CDR3 with reference TRBV28 and TRBJ2-1 gives the whole variable domain DVKVTQSSRYLVKRTGEKVFLECVQDMDHENMFWYRQDPGLGLRLIYFSYDVKMKEKGDIPEGYSVSREKKERFSLILESASTNQTSMYLCASRGGTGGRSNEQFFGPGTRLTVL.

The chain couples TRBV7-2 to TRBJ2-3, with D perhaps TRBD1 (7 bases). V lost 1 base, J lost 1 base, and 15 bases lay in between. Germline V gene sequence: CDR1 SGHTA, CDR2 FQGNSA. The CDR3 loop spans 17 amino acids. This chain's CDR3 is CASSLVGGGLGTDTQYF. In DNA form, the CDR3 reads TGTGCCAGCAGCTTAGTTGGAGGGGGCTTGGGCACAGATACGCAGTATTTT.